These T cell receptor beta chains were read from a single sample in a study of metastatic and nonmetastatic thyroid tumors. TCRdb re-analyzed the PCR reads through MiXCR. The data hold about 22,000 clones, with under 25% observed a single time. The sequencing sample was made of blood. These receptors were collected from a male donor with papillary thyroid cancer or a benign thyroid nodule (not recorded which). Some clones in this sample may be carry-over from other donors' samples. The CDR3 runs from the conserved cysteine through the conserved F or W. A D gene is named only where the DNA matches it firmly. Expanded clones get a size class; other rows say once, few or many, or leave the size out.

cdr3_nt: TGTGCCAGCAGTGAAGTGACTAGCGGGACCTACGAGCAGTACTTC
cdr3_aa: CASSEVTSGTYEQYF
v_call: TRBV2
clone_size: medium-sized
d_call: TRBD2
j_call: TRBJ2-7

cdr3_nt: TGTGCCAGCAGGCAATATAGGGAAACAGGGGCGCAGTTCTTC
cdr3_aa: CASRQYRETGAQFF
v_call: TRBV7-9
clone_size: many
d_call: TRBD1
j_call: TRBJ2-1

cdr3_nt: TGTGCCAGTAGTACCGGGGGGACAGGCTACGAGCAGTACTTC
cdr3_aa: CASSTGGTGYEQYF
v_call: TRBV19
clone_size: many
d_call: NA
j_call: TRBJ2-7

cdr3_nt: TGTGCCAGCATGTTGACTAGCGGGGCGTCCTACAATGAGCAGTTCTTC
cdr3_aa: CASMLTSGASYNEQFF
v_call: TRBV5-5
clone_size: many
d_call: TRBD2
j_call: TRBJ2-1

cdr3_nt: TGTGCCTGGAGTGCCTCAACCGGGGAGCTGTTTTTT
cdr3_aa: CAWSASTGELFF
v_call: TRBV30
clone_size: many
d_call: NA
j_call: TRBJ2-2

cdr3_nt: TGTGCCAGCAGCACTAGCGGGAGGGCCACAGATACGCAGTATTTT
cdr3_aa: CASSTSGRATDTQYF
v_call: TRBV28
clone_size: many
d_call: TRBD2
j_call: TRBJ2-3

cdr3_nt: TGTGCCAGCAGCCTCCAACAAGCTGAAGCTTTCTTT
cdr3_aa: CASSLQQAEAFF
v_call: TRBV4-2
clone_size: medium-sized
d_call: NA
j_call: TRBJ1-1

cdr3_nt: TGTGCCAGCTCGGTTGGCCTCACAGATACGCAGTATTTT
cdr3_aa: CASSVGLTDTQYF
v_call: TRBV28
clone_size: NA
d_call: NA
j_call: TRBJ2-3

cdr3_nt: TGTGCCAGCTCACCCATGGACACAAGCTCTGGAAACACCATATATTTT
cdr3_aa: CASSPMDTSSGNTIYF
v_call: TRBV18
clone_size: NA
d_call: NA
j_call: TRBJ1-3

cdr3_nt: TGTGCCAGCTCACCACCGTGGGGTCTCGGGGGGGCTTTCTTT
cdr3_aa: CASSPPWGLGGAFF
v_call: TRBV18
clone_size: NA
d_call: NA
j_call: TRBJ1-1

cdr3_nt: TGTGCCAGCGCCCGGGGCTCCATTGGGTCCAGTGGCCCCCTCCACTTT
cdr3_aa: CASARGSIGSSGPLHF
v_call: TRBV27
clone_size: many
d_call: NA
j_call: TRBJ1-6

cdr3_nt: TGTGCCAGCAGCCCCAGATTGGGACTAGCGGGAGTAAGTCGGTTCGGTGAGCAGTTCTTC
cdr3_aa: CASSPRLGLAGVSRFGEQFF
v_call: TRBV9
clone_size: many
d_call: TRBD2
j_call: TRBJ2-1

cdr3_nt: TGTGCCAGCAGTGCCTTCGGACAGGACTACGAGCAGTACTTC
cdr3_aa: CASSAFGQDYEQYF
v_call: TRBV2
clone_size: NA
d_call: TRBD1
j_call: TRBJ2-7

cdr3_nt: TGTGCCAGCAGCCCGGGGTCCACAGATACGCAGTATTTT
cdr3_aa: CASSPGSTDTQYF
v_call: TRBV11-3
clone_size: many
d_call: NA
j_call: TRBJ2-3

cdr3_nt: TGTGCCAGGACGGCCGGTACCAGAAGCGGCAATGAGCAGTTCTTC
cdr3_aa: CARTAGTRSGNEQFF
v_call: TRBV3-1
clone_size: many
d_call: NA
j_call: TRBJ2-1